This is a list of T cell receptor beta chains from one sample in a study of PD-1 blockade in classical Hodgkin lymphoma. Clones were sequenced by immunoSEQ multiplex PCR, and TCRdb holds only the in-frame ones, with some missing. The profile shows roughly 100,000 clones, about nine tenths of them singletons. Here the sequenced sample was peripheral blood mononuclear cells (PBMCs), taken before the fourth cycle of nivolumab. The receptors were sampled from a human donor with classical Hodgkin lymphoma. Each CDR3 is given with its conserved first and last residue. A D gene is named only where the DNA matches it firmly. A row's size may be missing; if present it is once, few, many or a size class.

clone_size	d_call	v_call	j_call	cdr3_aa	cdr3_nt
few	-	TRBV28	TRBJ1-5	CASKVGSNQPQHF	TGTGCCAGCAAAGTCGGTAGCAATCAGCCCCAGCATTTT
once	-	TRBV2	TRBJ1-2	CASSEAERGPGYTF	TGTGCCAGCAGTGAAGCCGAGAGGGGCCCCGGCTACACCTTC
-	-	TRBV28	TRBJ2-5	CASSPRSMGETQYF	TGTGCCAGCAGTCCGCGATCTATGGGGGAGACCCAGTACTTC
-	TRBD2	TRBV11-3	TRBJ2-1	CASSSGLAGTDNEQFF	TGTGCCAGCAGCTCCGGACTAGCGGGAACCGACAATGAGCAGTTCTTC
-	-	TRBV7-2	TRBJ2-7	CASSLSFNSYEQYF	TGTGCCAGCAGCTTATCCTTTAACTCCTACGAGCAGTACTTC
-	-	TRBV21-1	TRBJ2-3	CASSKAAGGRTDTQYF	TGTGCCAGCAGCAAAGCGGCGGGAGGGCGCACAGATACGCAGTATTTT
-	-	TRBV2	TRBJ2-2	CASSQDGNTGELFF	TGTGCCAGCAGTCAGGACGGAAACACCGGGGAGCTGTTTTTT
-	-	TRBV27	TRBJ2-7	CASSHTGSYEQYF	TGTGCCAGCAGTCATACAGGTTCCTACGAGCAGTACTTC
-	-	TRBV7-9	TRBJ2-7	CASSLETVYEQYF	TGTGCCAGCAGCTTAGAAACGGTCTACGAGCAGTACTTC
-	TRBD2	TRBV29-1	TRBJ2-1	CSVGPTSGMGNEQFF	TGCAGCGTTGGCCCCACTAGCGGGATGGGCAATGAGCAGTTCTTC
-	TRBD1	TRBV19	TRBJ1-1	CASSWAGGGSNTEAFF	TGTGCCAGTAGTTGGGCAGGGGGCGGTTCGAACACTGAAGCTTTCTTT
-	-	TRBV28	TRBJ1-1	CASSLIGRRGVNTEAFF	TGTGCCAGCAGTTTAATAGGCAGGCGGGGGGTGAACACTGAAGCTTTCTTT
-	-	TRBV11-2	TRBJ2-2	CASSLRSRANTGELFF	TGTGCCAGCAGCTTAAGGTCCCGAGCGAACACCGGGGAGCTGTTTTTT
-	TRBD2	TRBV27	TRBJ2-7	CASSPQPLLAGSYEQYF	TGTGCCAGCAGTCCTCAGCCCCTCCTAGCGGGCTCCTACGAGCAGTACTTC